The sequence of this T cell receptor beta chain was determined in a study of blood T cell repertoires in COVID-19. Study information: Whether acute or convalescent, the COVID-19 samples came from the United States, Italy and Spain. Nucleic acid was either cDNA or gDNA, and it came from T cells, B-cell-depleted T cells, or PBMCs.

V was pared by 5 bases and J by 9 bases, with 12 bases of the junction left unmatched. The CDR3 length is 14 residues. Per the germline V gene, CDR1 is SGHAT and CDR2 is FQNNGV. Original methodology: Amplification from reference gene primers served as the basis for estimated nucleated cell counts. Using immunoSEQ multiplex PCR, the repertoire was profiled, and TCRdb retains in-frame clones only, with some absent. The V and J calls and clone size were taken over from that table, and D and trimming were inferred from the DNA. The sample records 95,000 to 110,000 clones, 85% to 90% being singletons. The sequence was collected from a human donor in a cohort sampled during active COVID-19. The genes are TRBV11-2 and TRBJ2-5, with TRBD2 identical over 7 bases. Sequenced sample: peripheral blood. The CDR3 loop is CASSPTGSGLAQYF. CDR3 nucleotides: TGTGCCAGCAGCCCCACGGGTAGCGGGTTAGCCCAGTACTTC.